A single sample gave rise to the 13 T cell receptor beta chains below, sequenced in a study of T cell responses to AZD1222 COVID-19 vaccine. Using immunoSEQ multiplex PCR, the repertoire was profiled, and TCRdb retains in-frame clones only, with some absent. The sample consists of tens of thousands of clones, 80% of them appearing once. Sequencing used peripheral blood, obtained on day 0 of AZD1222 vaccination. The receptors were sampled from an adult in good health.

J is TRBJ2-3 and V is TRBV19; no firm D call. The CDR3 spans 14 residues. V was trimmed by 4 bases and J by 0 bases, leaving 8 bases between them. The germline V gene has CDR1 LNHDA and CDR2 SQIVND (reference sequence). CDR3 residues: CASSSYQSTDTQYF. The CDR3, as DNA: TGTGCCAGTAGTAGTTATCAGAGCACAGATACGCAGTATTTT.

The chain links TRBV5-1 to TRBJ1-3, with 7 bases fitting TRBD1. This CDR3 comprises 14 residues. Per germline, CDR1 SGHRS and CDR2 YFSETQ. J lost 3 bases, V lost 4 bases, and 4 bases had no gene match. The CDR3 sequence is CASSPTGFGNTIYF. In DNA, the CDR3 is TGCGCCAGCAGCCCGACAGGGTTTGGAAACACCATATATTTT.

The table lists this clone with a count of one. The rearrangement joins TRBV5-5 to TRBJ1-1; 7 nucleotides match TRBD1. The V and J ends lost 4 bases and 4 bases, in that order; junction bases with no gene match: 10. This CDR3 is 15 amino acids long. CDR1 SGHKS and CDR2 YYEKEE come from the germline V gene (reference sequence). The CDR3 DNA sequence: TGTGCCAGCAGCACAAGACAGGGAGGCAGCACTGAAGCTTTCTTT. Amino acids: CASSTRQGGSTEAFF.

The genes are TRBV10-3 and TRBJ2-7; D is unclear. The CDR3 consists of 13 residues. V lost 0 bases and J 7 bases, leaving 10 bases between the germline ends. Germline CDR1 ENHRY, CDR2 SYGVKD. The CDR3 DNA follows: TGTGCCATCAGTGAGTCCCAACCTCCGGAGCAGTACTTC. Its translation: CAISESQPPEQYF.

This chain uses TRBV5-5 with TRBJ2-3; TRBD1 might be the D (5 bases). The CDR3 is 14 amino acids. V dropped 4 bases and J dropped 2 bases, with 11 bases sitting between them. Germline CDR1 and CDR2: SGHKS and YYEKEE (reference sequence). CDR3 protein: CASSIQQATDTQYF. The CDR3 DNA reads as TGTGCCAGCAGCATCCAACAGGCCACAGATACGCAGTATTTT.

CDR3 sequence reads: CSARLDYEQYF. Written as DNA, the CDR3 is TGCAGTGCTCGACTGGACTACGAGCAGTACTTC. The V call is TRBV20-1, the J call TRBJ2-7; D call uncertain. The ends were cut back, 5 bases at V and 3 bases at J, with 8 bases in the middle. Germline V gene sequence: CDR1 DFQATT, CDR2 SNEGSKA (reference sequence). This CDR3 spans 11 amino acids.

This chain links TRBV18 with TRBJ1-5; perhaps TRBD1 as D (5 bases). CDR1 is KGHSH, CDR2 LQKENI, per germline. The CDR3 is made up of 15 amino acids. V was trimmed by 6 bases and J by 5 bases, leaving 17 bases between them. The CDR3 spells CASSRGPSVDQPQHF. CDR3 sequence (DNA): TGTGCCAGCTCCCGGGGCCCCAGCGTGGATCAGCCCCAGCATTTT.

The chain employs TRBV30 and TRBJ1-5; D not resolved. Trimming shortened V by 0 bases and J by 2 bases, and 17 bases separated the two germline ends. The CDR3 is 17 residues long. CDR1 GTSNPN and CDR2 SVGIG come from the germline V gene (reference sequence). The CDR3, as DNA: TGTGCCTGGAGTGTCTTCCGCCGGGGAAGCGGCAATCAGCCCCAGCATTTT. It translates to CAWSVFRRGSGNQPQHF.

The chain employs TRBV30 and TRBJ1-5; no clear D gene. Trimming shortened V by 0 bases and J by 7 bases, and 10 bases separated the two germline ends. Germline V gene lookup returns CDR1 GTSNPN and CDR2 SVGIG (reference sequence). This CDR3 region has 13 residues. CDR3 in amino acids: CAWSVGPTQPQHF. In nucleotides, the CDR3 is TGTGCCTGGAGTGTTGGGCCCACACAGCCCCAGCATTTT.

V and J are TRBV10-3 and TRBJ2-3; D call uncertain. CDR1 is ENHRY and CDR2 is SYGVKD in the germline V gene. The CDR3 covers 14 residues. Trimming shortened V by 4 bases and J by 0 bases, and 8 bases separated the two germline ends. The CDR3 DNA reads as TGTGCCATCAGTGTCGGGCGGAGCACAGATACGCAGTATTTT. Its protein is CAISVGRSTDTQYF.

This clone was detected ten times or more. The genes are TRBV7-2 and TRBJ2-1, with D perhaps TRBD2 (6 bases). Germline CDR1 SGHTA, CDR2 FQGNSA. The CDR3 runs to 16 residues. Trimming took 1 base from V and 6 from J, leaving 16 bases between them. The CDR3 region has the DNA TGTGCCAGCAGCTTAGGGGCCGCCGGGAGTATCAATGAGCAGTTCTTC. Protein product: CASSLGAAGSINEQFF.

V is TRBV3-1 (or the pseudogene TRBV3-2) and J is TRBJ2-2, with D tentatively TRBD2 (5 bases). The germline CDR1 and CDR2 sequences are LGHDT and YNNKEL (reference sequence). There are 16 residues in the CDR3. The V end lost 1 base, the J end lost 2 bases, and 11 bases lay between the germline ends. The CDR3 reads CASSQGGAENTGELFF. CDR3 sequence (DNA): TGTGCCAGCAGCCAAGGAGGAGCGGAAAACACCGGGGAGCTGTTTTTT.

The chain couples TRBV7-8 to TRBJ1-3; the D is unclear. Germline lookup yields CDR1 SGHVS and CDR2 FQNEAQ. Trimming took off 5 bases at V and 4 bases at J, with 12 bases between the two ends. The CDR3 runs to 14 residues. CDR3 bases: TGTGCCAGCAGCCGATCGGTAGAGGGAAACACCATATATTTT. It encodes CASSRSVEGNTIYF.